The rows below give T cell receptor beta chains drawn from one sample of a study of vaccination effects on CD4 cells after COVID-19. The protocol was immunoSEQ multiplex PCR, while the TCRdb copy is restricted to in-frame clones and leaves out a portion. The table has about 46,000 clones, 65% to 75% seen once; the top ten hold more than 13%. No antigen has been assigned to these receptors. This sample comprised CD4+ T cells from PBMCs cultured with HCoV-OC43 spike peptides, obtained after COVID-19 vaccination. These receptors were taken from a human donor who received a COVID-19 vaccine. Each CDR3 is given with its conserved first and last residue. The D gene is left open where the match is weak. Size is stated for part of the rows, as once, few or many counts, or as a class when the clone is expanded.

CDR3 protein: CASSLDGSNYGYTF; CDR3 DNA: TGTGCCAGCAGCTTGGATGGCTCTAACTATGGCTACACCTTC; D gene: -; J gene: TRBJ1-2; clone size: -; CDR3 length: 14; V gene: TRBV5-6
CDR3 protein: CASSHWTGKENTEAFF; CDR3 DNA: TGTGCCAGCAGCCACTGGACAGGGAAGGAGAACACTGAAGCTTTCTTT; D gene: TRBD1; J gene: TRBJ1-1; clone size: few; CDR3 length: 16; V gene: TRBV3-1/TRBV3-2
CDR3 protein: CASSQDPGGGPYF; CDR3 DNA: TGTGCCAGCAGCCAAGACCCAGGGGGGGGACCGTACTTC; D gene: -; J gene: TRBJ2-7; clone size: -; CDR3 length: 13; V gene: TRBV6-2/TRBV6-3
CDR3 protein: CASSIPRGSNQPQHF; CDR3 DNA: TGTGCCAGCAGTATACCCAGGGGTAGCAATCAGCCCCAGCATTTT; D gene: -; J gene: TRBJ1-5; clone size: once; CDR3 length: 15; V gene: TRBV2
CDR3 protein: CASSVYASGETQYF; CDR3 DNA: TGTGCCAGCAGCGTATACGCTAGCGGGGAGACCCAGTACTTC; D gene: TRBD2; J gene: TRBJ2-5; clone size: -; CDR3 length: 14; V gene: TRBV9
CDR3 protein: CASSPERTLRSPLHF; CDR3 DNA: TGTGCCAGCAGCCCCGAAAGGACACTAAGGTCACCCCTCCACTTT; D gene: -; J gene: TRBJ1-6; clone size: -; CDR3 length: 15; V gene: TRBV6-5
CDR3 protein: CATRDKFTGELFF; CDR3 DNA: TGTGCCACCAGGGACAAATTCACCGGGGAGCTGTTTTTT; D gene: -; J gene: TRBJ2-2; clone size: -; CDR3 length: 13; V gene: TRBV24-1
CDR3 protein: CASSSGTGGYTF; CDR3 DNA: TGTGCCAGCAGCTCTGGGACAGGAGGCTACACCTTC; D gene: TRBD1; J gene: TRBJ1-2; clone size: -; CDR3 length: 12; V gene: TRBV7-9
CDR3 protein: CASSPRNEQFF; CDR3 DNA: TGTGCCAGCAGCCCCCGAAATGAGCAGTTCTTC; D gene: -; J gene: TRBJ2-1; clone size: few; CDR3 length: 11; V gene: TRBV11-2
CDR3 protein: CASSLGSAGETQYF; CDR3 DNA: TGTGCCAGCAGCTTAGGCTCCGCAGGGGAGACCCAGTACTTC; D gene: -; J gene: TRBJ2-5; clone size: -; CDR3 length: 14; V gene: TRBV11-3
CDR3 protein: CASSVEGGGRHEQYF; CDR3 DNA: TGCGCCAGCAGCGTCGAGGGGGGCGGGAGGCACGAGCAGTACTTC; D gene: TRBD2; J gene: TRBJ2-7; clone size: few; CDR3 length: 15; V gene: TRBV5-1
CDR3 protein: CASSQDRLGTDNYNEQFF; CDR3 DNA: TGTGCCAGCAGCCAAGATCGACTCGGGACTGACAACTACAATGAGCAGTTCTTC; D gene: -; J gene: TRBJ2-1; clone size: -; CDR3 length: 18; V gene: TRBV4-2
CDR3 protein: CASSFRGTYYEQYF; CDR3 DNA: TGTGCCAGCAGTTTTCGGGGTACTTACTACGAGCAGTACTTC; D gene: -; J gene: TRBJ2-7; clone size: once; CDR3 length: 14; V gene: TRBV27
CDR3 protein: CAITDRGYGYTF; CDR3 DNA: TGTGCCATCACCGATAGAGGATACGGCTACACCTTC; D gene: -; J gene: TRBJ1-2; clone size: -; CDR3 length: 12; V gene: TRBV10-3
CDR3 protein: CAWSVGGNSNQPQHF; CDR3 DNA: TGTGCCTGGAGTGTAGGGGGGAATAGCAATCAGCCCCAGCATTTT; D gene: -; J gene: TRBJ1-5; clone size: few; CDR3 length: 15; V gene: TRBV30
CDR3 protein: CASSPGAFYEQYF; CDR3 DNA: TGTGCCAGCTCACCAGGGGCGTTCTACGAGCAGTACTTC; D gene: -; J gene: TRBJ2-7; clone size: -; CDR3 length: 13; V gene: TRBV18
CDR3 protein: CASSQETGGYNEQFF; CDR3 DNA: TGCGCCAGCAGCCAAGAGACCGGAGGCTACAATGAGCAGTTCTTC; D gene: -; J gene: TRBJ2-1; clone size: few; CDR3 length: 15; V gene: TRBV4-1
CDR3 protein: CATSDRTGDLQETQYF; CDR3 DNA: TGTGCCACCAGTGATCGGACAGGCGACCTTCAAGAGACCCAGTACTTC; D gene: TRBD1; J gene: TRBJ2-5; clone size: -; CDR3 length: 16; V gene: TRBV24-1
CDR3 protein: CASSVVPGGTGINEQFF; CDR3 DNA: TGTGCCAGCAGCGTAGTCCCCGGGGGGACAGGGATTAATGAGCAGTTCTTC; D gene: TRBD1; J gene: TRBJ2-1; clone size: once; CDR3 length: 17; V gene: TRBV9
CDR3 protein: CASTRDGKTEAFF; CDR3 DNA: TGTGCCAGTACCAGGGATGGTAAGACTGAAGCTTTCTTT; D gene: -; J gene: TRBJ1-1; clone size: -; CDR3 length: 13; V gene: TRBV2
CDR3 protein: CASSSVGTSGRGDEQFF; CDR3 DNA: TGCGCCAGCAGCTCAGTCGGGACCAGCGGGAGGGGGGATGAGCAGTTCTTC; D gene: TRBD2; J gene: TRBJ2-1; clone size: -; CDR3 length: 17; V gene: TRBV5-1
CDR3 protein: CASMTSGGEETQYF; CDR3 DNA: TGTGCCAGCATGACTAGCGGGGGGGAAGAGACCCAGTACTTC; D gene: TRBD2; J gene: TRBJ2-5; clone size: -; CDR3 length: 14; V gene: TRBV27
CDR3 protein: CSLGWVKEETQYF; CDR3 DNA: TGCAGCCTCGGGTGGGTAAAGGAAGAGACCCAGTACTTC; D gene: -; J gene: TRBJ2-5; clone size: -; CDR3 length: 13; V gene: TRBV29-1
CDR3 protein: CASGLTGGKLFF; CDR3 DNA: TGTGCCAGCGGGTTGACAGGGGGAAAACTGTTTTTT; D gene: TRBD1; J gene: TRBJ1-4; clone size: -; CDR3 length: 12; V gene: TRBV2
CDR3 protein: CATSAGGSYGYTF; CDR3 DNA: TGTGCCACCTCCGCGGGGGGCAGCTATGGCTACACCTTC; D gene: -; J gene: TRBJ1-2; clone size: -; CDR3 length: 13; V gene: TRBV15
CDR3 protein: CATSDPGETQYF; CDR3 DNA: TGTGCCACCAGTGACCCCGGCGAGACCCAGTACTTC; D gene: -; J gene: TRBJ2-5; clone size: -; CDR3 length: 12; V gene: TRBV24-1
CDR3 protein: CASSVSGGNNADTQYF; CDR3 DNA: TGTGCCAGCAGCGTGAGCGGGGGGAATAATGCAGATACGCAGTATTTT; D gene: TRBD2; J gene: TRBJ2-3; clone size: -; CDR3 length: 16; V gene: TRBV2